This paragraph reports one TCR beta chain. Its antigen is undetermined. Germline CDR1 reads ENHRY; CDR2 reads SYGVKD. Trimming took 4 bases from V and 5 from J, leaving 18 bases between them. The CDR3 totals 15 residues. These data come from a study of cytomegalovirus exposure and HLA in healthy donors. Findings and limits, study-wide: A later analysis reportedly found fewer N-insertions in an Asian-associated ancestry cluster than the approximately 730-donor mean. An apparent linkage of common viral pathogens to several of the most significant clusters emerged in a later analysis.

Researchers ran the PCR with 60 Vbeta and 13 Jbeta primers. Assay: immunoSEQ multiplex PCR; the TCRdb copy retains only in-frame clones and omits some. The sample consists of about 85,000 clones, 65% to 75% of them appearing once. This TCR was recovered from a man aged 25-40 years in good health and CMV-seronegative. What was sequenced was PBMCs. The chain uses TRBV10-3 and TRBJ2-7; D is ambiguous. The CDR3 loop reads CAISGVRGGSHEQYF. As DNA, the CDR3 is TGTGCCATCAGTGGGGTTCGCGGTGGTTCCCACGAGCAGTACTTC.